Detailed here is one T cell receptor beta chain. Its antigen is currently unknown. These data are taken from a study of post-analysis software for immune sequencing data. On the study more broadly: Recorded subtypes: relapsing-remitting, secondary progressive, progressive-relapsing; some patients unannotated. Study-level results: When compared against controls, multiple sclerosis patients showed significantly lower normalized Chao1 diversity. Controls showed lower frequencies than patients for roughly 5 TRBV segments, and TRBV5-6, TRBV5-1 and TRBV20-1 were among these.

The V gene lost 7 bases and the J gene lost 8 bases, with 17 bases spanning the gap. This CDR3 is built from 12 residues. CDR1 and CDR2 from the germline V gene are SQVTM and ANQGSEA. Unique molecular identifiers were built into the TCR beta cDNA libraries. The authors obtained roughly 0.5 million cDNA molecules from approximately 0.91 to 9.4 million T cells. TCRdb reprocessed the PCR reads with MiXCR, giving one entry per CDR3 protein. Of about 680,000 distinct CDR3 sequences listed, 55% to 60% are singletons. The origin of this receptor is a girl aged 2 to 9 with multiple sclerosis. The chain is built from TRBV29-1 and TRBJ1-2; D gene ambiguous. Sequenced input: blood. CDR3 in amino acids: CSGVQQPLGYTF. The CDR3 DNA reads TGCAGCGGTGTGCAGCAACCTTTGGGCTACACCTTC.